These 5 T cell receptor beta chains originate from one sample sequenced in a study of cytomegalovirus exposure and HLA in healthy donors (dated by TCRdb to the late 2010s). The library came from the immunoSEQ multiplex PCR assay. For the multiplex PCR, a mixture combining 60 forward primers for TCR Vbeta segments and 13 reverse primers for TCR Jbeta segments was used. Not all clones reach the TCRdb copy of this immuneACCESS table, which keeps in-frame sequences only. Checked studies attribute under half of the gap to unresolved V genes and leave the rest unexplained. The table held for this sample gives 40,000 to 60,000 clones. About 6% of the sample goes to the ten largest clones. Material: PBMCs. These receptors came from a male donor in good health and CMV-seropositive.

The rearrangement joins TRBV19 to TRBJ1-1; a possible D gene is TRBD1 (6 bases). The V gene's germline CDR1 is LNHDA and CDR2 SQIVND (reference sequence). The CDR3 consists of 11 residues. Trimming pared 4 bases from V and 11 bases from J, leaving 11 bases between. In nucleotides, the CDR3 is TGTGCCAGTAGTAAACGACAGGAGGCTTTCTTT. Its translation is CASSKRQEAFF.

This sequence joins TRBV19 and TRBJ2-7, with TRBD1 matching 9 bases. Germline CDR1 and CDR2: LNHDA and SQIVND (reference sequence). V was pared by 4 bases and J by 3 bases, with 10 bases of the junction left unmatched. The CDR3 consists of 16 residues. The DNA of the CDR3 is TGTGCCAGTAGTAACAGGGGTTGGGGACAGGGCTACGAGCAGTACTTC. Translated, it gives CASSNRGWGQGYEQYF.

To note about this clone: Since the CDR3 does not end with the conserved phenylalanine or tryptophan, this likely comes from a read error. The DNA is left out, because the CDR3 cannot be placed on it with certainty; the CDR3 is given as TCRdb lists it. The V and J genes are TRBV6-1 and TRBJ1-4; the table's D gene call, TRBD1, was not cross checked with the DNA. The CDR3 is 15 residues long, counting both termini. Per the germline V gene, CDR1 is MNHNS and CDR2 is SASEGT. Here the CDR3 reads CASSEINSAGRPITI.

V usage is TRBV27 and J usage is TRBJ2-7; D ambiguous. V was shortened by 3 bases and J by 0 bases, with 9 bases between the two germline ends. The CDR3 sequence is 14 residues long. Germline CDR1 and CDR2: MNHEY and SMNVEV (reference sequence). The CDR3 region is CASSFTPSSYEQYF. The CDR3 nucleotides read TGTGCCAGCAGTTTCACACCGTCCTCCTACGAGCAGTACTTC.

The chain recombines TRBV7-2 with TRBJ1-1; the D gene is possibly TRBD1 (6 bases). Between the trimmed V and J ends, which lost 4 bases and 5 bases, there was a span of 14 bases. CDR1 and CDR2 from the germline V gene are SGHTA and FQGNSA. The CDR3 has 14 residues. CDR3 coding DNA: TGTGCCAGCAGCTCCGGGGGAGGGGGGACTGAAGCTTTCTTT. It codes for CASSSGGGGTEAFF.